This TCR beta chain emerged from a study of blood T cells in healthy people across ages. This clonotype has a count of ten or more. PCR was performed a second time for about 7 to 12 cycles using a sample-barcoded 5' primer and a J-beta primer mix. TCRdb re-called the 5' RACE reads with MiXCR, one entry per CDR3 protein. The sample holds approximately 800,000 distinct CDR3 sequences; more than 35% are singletons and the top ten take approximately 18%. What was sequenced was blood. This receptor was identified in a man aged 80 or over in good health.

The CDR3 region is CSVDVLAGIETQYF. The CDR3 nucleotides are TGCAGCGTTGATGTGCTAGCGGGAATAGAGACCCAGTACTTC. V usage is TRBV29-1 and J usage is TRBJ2-5, with 9 bases identical to TRBD2. CDR3 length equals 14 residues. V gave up 3 bases and J gave up 4 bases; unmatched junction bases: 6. Germline values: CDR1 SQVTM, CDR2 ANQGSEA.